What follows are 4 T cell receptor beta chains derived from one specimen sequenced in a study of T cell responses to AZD1222 COVID-19 vaccine. Assay: immunoSEQ multiplex PCR; the TCRdb copy retains only in-frame clones and omits some. The data hold under 100,000 clones, with 80% to 90% observed a single time. Here the sequenced sample was peripheral blood, taken on day 0 of AZD1222 vaccination. The source of these receptors is an adult in good health.

On this clone itself: At one end the junction does not follow the germline gene, possibly because of a read error. The genes are TRBV28 and TRBJ2-7, with 9 bases fitting TRBD1. This CDR3 is 16 amino acids long. CDR1 MDHEN and CDR2 SYDVKM come from the germline V gene. CDR3 in DNA: TGTGCCAGCAGTCCCTCCGGGACAGGGCCTAGAGGACGGTCGCGCTTC. Protein product: CASSPSGTGPRGRSRF.

This chain connects TRBV3-1 (or the pseudogene TRBV3-2) to TRBJ2-4; D might be TRBD1 (5 bases). CDR3 length: 17 residues. Germline values: CDR1 LGHDT, CDR2 YNNKEL (reference sequence). V lost 0 bases to trimming and J lost 0 bases, with 12 bases between them. The CDR3 DNA sequence: TGTGCCAGCAGCCAAGAACCAGGGCCAATAGCCAAAAACATTCAGTACTTC. Translated: CASSQEPGPIAKNIQYF.

This sequence joins TRBV19 and TRBJ1-2; no clear D. V was pared by 1 base and J by 7 bases, with 16 bases between. This CDR3 contains 15 residues. The germline gives CDR1 LNHDA, CDR2 SQIVND (reference sequence). CDR3 protein: CASSIALDRFGGYTF. For the CDR3, the DNA is TGTGCCAGTAGTATAGCCCTGGACCGCTTCGGTGGCTACACCTTC.

V is TRBV28 and J is TRBJ2-7; 11 bases are a match to TRBD2. V was pared by 4 bases and J by 4 bases, with 9 bases of the junction left unmatched. Germline CDR1 reads MDHEN; CDR2 reads SYDVKM. CDR3 size: 16 residues. The CDR3 here is CASSSISGRASYEQYF. As DNA, the CDR3 is TGTGCCAGCAGTTCAATTAGCGGGAGGGCGAGTTACGAGCAGTACTTC.